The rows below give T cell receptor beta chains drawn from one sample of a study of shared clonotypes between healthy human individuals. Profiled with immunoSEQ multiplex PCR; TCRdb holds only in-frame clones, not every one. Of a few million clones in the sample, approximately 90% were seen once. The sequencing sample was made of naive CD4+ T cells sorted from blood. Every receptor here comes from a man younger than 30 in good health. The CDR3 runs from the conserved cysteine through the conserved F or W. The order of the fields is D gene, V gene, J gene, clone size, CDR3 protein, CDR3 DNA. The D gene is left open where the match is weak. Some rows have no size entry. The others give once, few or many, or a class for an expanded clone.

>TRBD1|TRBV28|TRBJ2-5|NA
CASRPTGGLGETQYF
TGTGCCAGCAGACCAACAGGGGGCTTAGGGGAGACCCAGTACTTC
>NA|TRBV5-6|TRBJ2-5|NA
CASSFGASERETQYF
TGTGCCAGCAGCTTTGGGGCCTCGGAGAGGGAGACCCAGTACTTC
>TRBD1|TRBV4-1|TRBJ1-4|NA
CASSPLLSGTGSAREKLFF
TGCGCCAGCAGCCCTCTTCTTTCCGGGACAGGGAGCGCTCGGGAAAAACTGTTTTTT
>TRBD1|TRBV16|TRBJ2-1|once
CASSQYRGIRNEQFF
TGTGCCAGCAGCCAATACAGGGGAATAAGGAATGAGCAGTTCTTC
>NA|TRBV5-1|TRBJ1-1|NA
CASSLAGRATEAFF
TGCGCCAGCAGCTTGGCCGGTAGGGCCACTGAAGCTTTCTTT
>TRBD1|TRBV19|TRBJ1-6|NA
CASSTDRVSPLHF
TGTGCCAGTAGTACGGACAGGGTTTCACCCCTCCACTTT
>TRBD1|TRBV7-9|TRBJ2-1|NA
CASSPGQGLNDEQFF
TGTGCCAGCAGCCCGGGACAGGGGCTCAACGATGAGCAGTTCTTC
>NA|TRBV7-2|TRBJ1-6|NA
CASSPTWVGSPLHF
TGTGCCAGCAGCCCGACATGGGTGGGTTCACCCCTCCACTTT
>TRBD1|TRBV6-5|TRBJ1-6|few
CASSRTGKGSPLHF
TGTGCCAGCAGTCGGACAGGGAAAGGATCACCCCTCCACTTT
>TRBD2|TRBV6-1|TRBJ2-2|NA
CASRETGTTNTGELFF
TGTGCCAGCAGGGAAACCGGGACTACGAACACCGGGGAGCTGTTTTTT
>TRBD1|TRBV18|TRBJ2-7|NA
CASSPSAGGAEQYF
TGTGCCAGCTCACCGTCGGCAGGGGGCGCCGAGCAGTACTTC
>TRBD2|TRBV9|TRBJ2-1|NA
CASSPGLVSSEQFF
TGTGCCAGCAGCCCAGGACTAGTTTCGAGCGAGCAGTTCTTC
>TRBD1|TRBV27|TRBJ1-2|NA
CASSPSGTGSGRNGYTF
TGTGCCAGCAGTCCTTCCGGGACAGGGAGTGGTAGGAATGGCTACACCTTC
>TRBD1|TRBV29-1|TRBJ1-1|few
CSVVTGGNTEAFF
TGCAGCGTAGTGACAGGGGGTAACACTGAAGCTTTCTTT
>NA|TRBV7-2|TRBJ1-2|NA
CASSPRGGLDYGYTF
TGTGCCAGCAGCCCAAGGGGGGGATTGGACTATGGCTACACCTTC
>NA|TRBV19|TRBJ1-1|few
CASSIRTAMNTEAFF
TGTGCCAGTAGTATAAGAACGGCAATGAACACTGAAGCTTTCTTT
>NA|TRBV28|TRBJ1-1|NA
CASRRGLTEAFF
TGTGCCAGCAGACGGGGGTTGACTGAAGCTTTCTTT
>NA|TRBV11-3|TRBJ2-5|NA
CASSLGGSQETQYF
TGTGCCAGCAGCTTAGGTGGCAGCCAAGAGACCCAGTACTTC
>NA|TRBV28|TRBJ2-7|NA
CASSPIGLSSYEQYF
TGTGCCAGCAGCCCCATTGGTCTGAGCTCCTACGAGCAGTACTTC
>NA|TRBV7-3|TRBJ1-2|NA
CASSLDANYGYTF
TGTGCCAGCAGCTTGGACGCAAACTATGGCTACACCTTC
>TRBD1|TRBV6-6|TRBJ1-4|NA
CASGTDNEKLFF
TGTGCCAGCGGGACAGACAATGAAAAACTGTTTTTT
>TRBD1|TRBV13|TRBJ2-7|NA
CASSPDRGKVGPYEQYF
TGTGCCAGCAGCCCCGACAGGGGAAAGGTGGGCCCCTACGAGCAGTACTTC
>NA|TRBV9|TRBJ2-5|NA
CASSVGRGGTGETQYF
TGTGCCAGCAGCGTAGGTAGAGGCGGCACCGGAGAGACCCAGTACTTC
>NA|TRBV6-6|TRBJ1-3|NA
CASSYVGNTIYF
TGTGCCAGCAGTTATGTCGGGAACACCATATATTTT
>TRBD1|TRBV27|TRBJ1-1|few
CASSTRQGWTEAFF
TGTGCCAGCAGTACCCGACAGGGGTGGACTGAAGCTTTCTTT